This TCR beta chain was captured by sequencing in a study of cytotoxic CD8 clonotypes in ibrutinib-treated CLL. The wider study: Patients attained some 25 partial and 2 complete responses; at median around 68 months, about 15 remained remitted while approximately twelve progressed.

This CDR3 spans 15 amino acids. Trimming left V 2 bases short and J 5 bases short, with 12 bases between. The germline V gene has CDR1 SGHDN and CDR2 FVKESK. TCRdb keeps only in-frame clones here, not all; method: immunoSEQ multiplex PCR. The sample lists about 130,000 clones; about 85% were seen once. The sample holds a few counts of this clone. What it binds is not known. General study points: Measured clonality at baseline was greater than in age-matched healthy donors and tracked with circulating CD8+ T-cell counts. Treatment left the uncommon public clonotypes either contracted or stable in frequency.

Sequencing used PBMCs, obtained after 24 months of ibrutinib treatment. The TCR was taken from a human donor with chronic lymphocytic leukemia. The chain combines TRBV14 with TRBJ2-2; the D gene could be TRBD1 or TRBD2 (5 bases each). DNA of the CDR3: TGTGCCAGCAGCCAACGATCGGGGCGAACCGGGGAGCTGTTTTTT. Protein: CASSQRSGRTGELFF.